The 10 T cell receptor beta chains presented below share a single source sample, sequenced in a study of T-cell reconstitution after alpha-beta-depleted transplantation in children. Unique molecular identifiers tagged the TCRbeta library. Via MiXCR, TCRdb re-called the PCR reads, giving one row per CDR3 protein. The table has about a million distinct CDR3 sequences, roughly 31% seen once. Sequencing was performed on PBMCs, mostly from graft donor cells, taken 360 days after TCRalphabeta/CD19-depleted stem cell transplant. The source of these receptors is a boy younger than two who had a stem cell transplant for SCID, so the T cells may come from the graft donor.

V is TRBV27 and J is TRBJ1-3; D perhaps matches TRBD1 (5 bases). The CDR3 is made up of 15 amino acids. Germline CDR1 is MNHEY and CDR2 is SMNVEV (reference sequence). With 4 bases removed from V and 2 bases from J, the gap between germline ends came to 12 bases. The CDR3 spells CASSSQGLPGNTIYF. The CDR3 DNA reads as TGTGCCAGCAGTTCCCAGGGTCTCCCTGGAAACACCATATATTTT.

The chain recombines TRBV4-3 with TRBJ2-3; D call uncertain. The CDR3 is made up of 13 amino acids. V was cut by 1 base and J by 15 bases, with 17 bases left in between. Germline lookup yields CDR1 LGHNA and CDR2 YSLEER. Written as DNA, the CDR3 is TGCGCCAGCAGCCAAGTAGTGAGGAAGGAGACCTATTTT. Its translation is CASSQVVRKETYF.

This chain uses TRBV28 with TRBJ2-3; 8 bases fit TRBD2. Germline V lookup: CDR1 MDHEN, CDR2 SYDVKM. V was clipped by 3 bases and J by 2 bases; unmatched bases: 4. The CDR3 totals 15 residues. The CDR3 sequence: CASSFERGFTDTQYF. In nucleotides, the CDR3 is TGTGCCAGCAGTTTCGAGCGGGGGTTCACAGATACGCAGTATTTT.

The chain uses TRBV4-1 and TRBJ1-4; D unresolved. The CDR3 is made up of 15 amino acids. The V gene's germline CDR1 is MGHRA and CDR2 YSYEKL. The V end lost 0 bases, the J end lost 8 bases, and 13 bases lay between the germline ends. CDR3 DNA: TGCGCCAGCAGCCAAGATCAGGCACATCGGGAAAAACTGTTTTTT. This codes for CASSQDQAHREKLFF.

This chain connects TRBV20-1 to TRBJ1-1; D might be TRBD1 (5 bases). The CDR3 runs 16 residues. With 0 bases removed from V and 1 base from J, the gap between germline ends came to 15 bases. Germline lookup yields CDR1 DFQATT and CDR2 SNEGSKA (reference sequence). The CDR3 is CSARDRQRGANTEAFF. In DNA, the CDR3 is TGCAGTGCTAGAGATCGGCAGCGTGGGGCGAACACTGAAGCTTTCTTT.

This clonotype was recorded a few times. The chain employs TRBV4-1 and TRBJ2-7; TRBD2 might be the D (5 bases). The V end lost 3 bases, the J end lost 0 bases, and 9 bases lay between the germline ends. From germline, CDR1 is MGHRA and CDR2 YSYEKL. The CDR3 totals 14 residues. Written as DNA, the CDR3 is TGCGCCAGCAGCCAGGAGGAGGTCTCCTACGAGCAGTACTTC. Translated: CASSQEEVSYEQYF.

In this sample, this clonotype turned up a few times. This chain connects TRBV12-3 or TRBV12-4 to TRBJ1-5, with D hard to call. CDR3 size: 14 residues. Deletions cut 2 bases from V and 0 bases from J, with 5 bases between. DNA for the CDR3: TGTGCCAGCAGTTTATGGTCTAGCAATCAGCCCCAGCATTTT. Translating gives CASSLWSSNQPQHF.

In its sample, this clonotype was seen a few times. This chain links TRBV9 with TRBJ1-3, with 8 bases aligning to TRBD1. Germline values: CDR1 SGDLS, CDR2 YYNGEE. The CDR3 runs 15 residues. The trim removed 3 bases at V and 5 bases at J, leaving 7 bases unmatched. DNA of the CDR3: TGTGCCAGCAGCGAGGGAGGACAGGGAAGAAACACCATATATTTT. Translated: CASSEGGQGRNTIYF.

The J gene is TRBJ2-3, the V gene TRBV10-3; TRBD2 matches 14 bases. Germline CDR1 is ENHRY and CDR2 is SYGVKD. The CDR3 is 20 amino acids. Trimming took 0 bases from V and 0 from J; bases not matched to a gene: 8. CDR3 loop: CAISESRGLAGGPSTDTQYF. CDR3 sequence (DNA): TGTGCCATCAGTGAGTCCCGCGGACTAGCGGGGGGACCTAGCACAGATACGCAGTATTTT.

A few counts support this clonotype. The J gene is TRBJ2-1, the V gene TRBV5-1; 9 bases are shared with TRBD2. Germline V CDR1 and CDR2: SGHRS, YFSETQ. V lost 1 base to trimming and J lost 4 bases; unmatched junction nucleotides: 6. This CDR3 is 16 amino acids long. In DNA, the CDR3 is TGCGCCAGCAGCTTGCAGAGCGGGGGGTCTTACAATGAGCAGTTCTTC. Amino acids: CASSLQSGGSYNEQFF.